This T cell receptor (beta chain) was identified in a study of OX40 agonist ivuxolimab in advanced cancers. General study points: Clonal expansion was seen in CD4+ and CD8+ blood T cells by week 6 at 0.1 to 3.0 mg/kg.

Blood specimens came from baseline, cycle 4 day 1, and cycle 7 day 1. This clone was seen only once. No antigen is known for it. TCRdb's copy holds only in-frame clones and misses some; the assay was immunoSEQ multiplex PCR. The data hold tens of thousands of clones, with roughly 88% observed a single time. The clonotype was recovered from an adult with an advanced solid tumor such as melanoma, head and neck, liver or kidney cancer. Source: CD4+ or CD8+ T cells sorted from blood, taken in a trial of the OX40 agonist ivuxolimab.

CDR3 DNA sequence: TGTGCCATCAGTGAGGGCAGGGGCAATCAGCCCCAGCATTTT. Translated, it gives CAISEGRGNQPQHF. The chain carries TRBV10-3 and TRBJ1-5; a possible D gene is TRBD1 (5 bases). V was cut by 2 bases and J by 2 bases, with 7 bases left in between. The CDR3 covers 14 residues. From germline, CDR1 is ENHRY and CDR2 SYGVKD.